Below are 25 T cell receptor beta chains sequenced from a single sample in a study of shared clonotypes between healthy human individuals. Some clones are missing from TCRdb's copy, which holds only in-frame ones; the method was immunoSEQ multiplex PCR. The table has 450,000 to 550,000 clones, more than 65% seen once. Sequences were obtained from PBMCs. These TCRs come from a woman aged 40 to 50 in good health. Some clones in this sample may be carry-over from other donors' samples.

There are a few counts of this clone. The chain employs TRBV15 and TRBJ2-3; TRBD1 aligns across 9 bases. The CDR3 sequence is 15 residues long. In germline, CDR1 is LNHNV, CDR2 YYDKDF (reference sequence). The V gene end was trimmed by 2 bases and the J gene end by 2 bases; junction bases not matched to a gene: 2. CDR3 sequence (DNA): TGTGCCACCAGCAGACGACAGGGGGTCACAGATACGCAGTATTTT. This codes for CATSRRQGVTDTQYF.

This clone was detected a few times. The chain couples TRBV6-4 to TRBJ2-6, with TRBD2 matching over 8 bases. Trimming removed 2 bases from V and 9 bases from J; junction bases left unmatched: 6. From germline, CDR1 is MRHNA and CDR2 SNTAGT. This CDR3 is 15 amino acids long. CDR3 coding DNA: TGTGCCAGCAGTGACAACCGGGGGGGTGTCAACGTCCTGACTTTC. Protein product: CASSDNRGGVNVLTF.

About this clone: Distinct nucleotide sequences in the sample also encode this CDR3. The V call is TRBV27, the J call TRBJ2-1; D not certain. The CDR3 contains 13 residues. Trimming removed 3 bases from V and 4 bases from J, with 7 bases in between. Germline CDR1 is MNHEY and CDR2 is SMNVEV (reference sequence). The DNA for the CDR3 is TGTGCCAGCAGTTTGGGTCAGTACAATGAGCAGTTCTTC. Amino acid sequence: CASSLGQYNEQFF.

The CDR3 DNA follows: TGTGCCAGCAGCTTGGCCGCCGGCACCGGGGAGCTGTTTTTT. This encodes CASSLAAGTGELFF. This sequence joins TRBV5-6 and TRBJ2-2; D is undetermined. The V and J ends lost 0 bases and 4 bases respectively, with 7 bases between them. The CDR3 covers 14 residues. CDR1 and CDR2 from the germline V gene are SGHDT and YYEEEE.

This chain connects TRBV7-8 to TRBJ2-7, with D perhaps given as TRBD1 or TRBD2 (5 bases each). Per the germline V gene, CDR1 is SGHVS and CDR2 is FQNEAQ. V was clipped by 7 bases and J by 2 bases, with 12 bases between them. The CDR3 has 13 amino acids. DNA of the CDR3: TGTGCCAGCACCCAGGGACCCGCCTACGAGCAGTACTTC. Protein: CASTQGPAYEQYF. Full variable domain (missing parts from reference TRBV7-8 and TRBJ2-7): GAGVSQSPRYKVAKRGQDVALRCDPISGHVSLFWYQQALGQGPEFLTYFQNEAQLDKSGLPSDRFFAERPEGSVSTLKIQRTQQEDSAVYLCASTQGPAYEQYFGPGTRLTVT.

The chain combines TRBV4-3 with TRBJ2-5, with D possibly being TRBD2 (6 bases). Germline V CDR1 and CDR2: LGHNA, YSLEER. The V end was cut by 1 base, the J end by 5 bases, with 17 bases between. CDR3 length: 16 amino acids. For the CDR3, the DNA is TGCGCCAGCAGCCAAGCAAGACCCGGGACTGGGGAGACCCAGTACTTC. Translation gives CASSQARPGTGETQYF.

This sequence joins TRBV5-8 and TRBJ1-5; the match to TRBD1 covers 9 bases. Germline CDR1 reads SGHTS; CDR2 reads YDEGEE. This CDR3 region has 17 residues. V gave up 2 bases and J gave up 2 bases; unmatched junction bases: 8. The CDR3 region has the DNA TGTGCCAGCAGCTTAGGGACAGGGAATAGGGGCAATCAGCCCCAGCATTTT. Protein: CASSLGTGNRGNQPQHF.

The V call is TRBV4-3, the J call TRBJ2-1; 10 bases match TRBD1. CDR3 length equals 17 residues. The germline CDR1 and CDR2 sequences are LGHNA and YSLEER. The J segment lost 9 bases and the V segment lost 4 bases, leaving 15 bases of the junction unmatched. The CDR3 is CASSRRNAGQGPGEQFF. DNA for the CDR3: TGCGCCAGCAGCCGACGAAACGCGGGACAGGGGCCTGGTGAGCAGTTCTTC.

This clone came up a few times. V is TRBV2 and J is TRBJ1-1; 7 nucleotides line up with TRBD1. V gave up 6 bases and J gave up 4 bases; unmatched junction bases: 11. The CDR3 length is 15 residues. The germline V gene has CDR1 SNHLY and CDR2 FYNNEI. Here the CDR3 reads CASSLRQGRTTEAFF. For the CDR3, the DNA is TGTGCCAGCAGCCTACGACAGGGACGGACCACTGAAGCTTTCTTT.

V usage is TRBV7-8 and J usage is TRBJ2-7, with no clear D. CDR3 length: 17 amino acids. V lost 0 bases and J 2 bases, leaving 17 bases between the germline ends. Per germline, CDR1 SGHVS and CDR2 FQNEAQ. The CDR3 DNA sequence: TGTGCCAGCAGCTTAGCATTCGGCGGTCGACCCCCCTACGAGCAGTACTTC. Its protein product is CASSLAFGGRPPYEQYF.

V gene TRBV6-1 combines with J gene TRBJ1-5; D is perhaps TRBD1 (5 bases). The CDR3 is made up of 13 amino acids. Trimming removed 5 bases at V and 4 bases at J, with 9 bases between. Germline CDR1 is MNHNS and CDR2 is SASEGT. The CDR3 region is CASSRTLNQPQHF. In DNA form, the CDR3 reads TGTGCCAGCAGTCGGACACTAAATCAGCCCCAGCATTTT.

This rearrangement joins TRBV5-4 to TRBJ2-7, with TRBD1 matching 7 bases. The CDR3 has 17 amino acids. J was trimmed by 0 bases and V by 4 bases; bases with no gene match: 13. The germline V gene encodes CDR1 SGHNT and CDR2 YYREEE (reference sequence). CDR3 region: CASSPRTPGGGSYEQYF. The CDR3 DNA reads TGTGCCAGCAGCCCAAGAACCCCAGGGGGTGGCTCCTACGAGCAGTACTTC. Complete variable domain (other parts from reference TRBV5-4 and TRBJ2-7): ETGVTQSPTHLIKTRGQQVTLRCSSQSGHNTVSWYQQALGQGPQFIFQYYREEENGRGNFPPRFSGLQFPNYSSELNVNALELDDSALYLCASSPRTPGGGSYEQYFGPGTRLTVT.

The chain employs TRBV19 and TRBJ1-5; D is perhaps TRBD1 (5 bases). The V end lost 4 bases, the J end lost 4 bases, and 8 bases lay between the germline ends. There are 13 residues in the CDR3. Germline V lookup: CDR1 LNHDA, CDR2 SQIVND (reference sequence). The chain's CDR3 is CASSNNRNQPQHF. The CDR3, as DNA: TGTGCCAGTAGTAATAACAGGAATCAGCCCCAGCATTTT.

The chain has TRBV2 and TRBJ2-1; D remains unclear. The V gene's germline CDR1 is SNHLY and CDR2 FYNNEI. The ends were cut back, 8 bases at V and 8 bases at J, with 10 bases in the middle. The CDR3 consists of 11 residues. The CDR3, as DNA: TGTGCCAGCGGGATATCCCATGAGCAGTTCTTC. Translation gives CASGISHEQFF.

CDR3 loop: CASRSFRAPYNEQFF. CDR3 sequence (DNA): TGTGCCAGTAGAAGTTTCAGGGCGCCCTACAATGAGCAGTTCTTC. The chain employs TRBV28 and TRBJ2-1; weak D call: TRBD1 (5 bases). The CDR3 is made up of 15 amino acids. Trimming took off 9 bases at V and 2 bases at J, with 17 bases between the two ends. Germline V lookup: CDR1 MDHEN, CDR2 SYDVKM. The variable domain in full, with the rest retrieved from reference TRBV28 and TRBJ2-1, is DVKVTQSSRYLVKRTGEKVFLECVQDMDHENMFWYRQDPGLGLRLIYFSYDVKMKEKGDIPEGYSVSREKKERFSLILESASTNQTSMYLCASRSFRAPYNEQFFGPGTRLTVL.

This chain links TRBV11-2 with TRBJ1-4, with D unresolved. The CDR3 consists of 15 residues. Deletions cut 1 base from V and 7 bases from J, with 13 bases between. CDR1 is SGHAT and CDR2 is FQNNGV in the germline V gene. Here the CDR3 reads CASSLVLGVSEKLFF. The CDR3 coding sequence is TGTGCCAGCAGCTTAGTCTTGGGAGTGAGTGAAAAACTGTTTTTT.

DNA for the CDR3: TGTGCCACCAGTAGGAAGGGACAGACTTTGGGCGAGCAGTACTTC. It translates to CATSRKGQTLGEQYF. The chain carries TRBV15 and TRBJ2-7, with 7 bases aligning to TRBD1. Germline assignment: CDR1 LNHNV and CDR2 YYDKDF (reference sequence). There are 15 residues in the CDR3. V lost 6 bases to trimming and J lost 6 bases; unmatched junction nucleotides: 14.

This clone occurred a few times. The chain combines TRBV28 with TRBJ1-1; the match to TRBD1 covers 7 bases. V gave up 3 bases and J gave up 10 bases; unmatched junction bases: 8. The CDR3 totals 13 residues. Germline V lookup: CDR1 MDHEN, CDR2 SYDVKM. The CDR3 DNA is TGTGCCAGCAGTTTTCAGGGGGGGACCGTAGCTTTCTTT. Residues: CASSFQGGTVAFF.

V usage is TRBV19 and J usage is TRBJ2-7, with 7 bases identical to TRBD1. Germline loops: CDR1 LNHDA, CDR2 SQIVND (reference sequence). The V and J ends lost 2 bases and 3 bases, in that order; junction bases with no gene match: 4. The length of the CDR3 is 14 residues. The CDR3 coding sequence is TGTGCCAGTAGTATAAATTCAGGGGGCTACGAGCAGTACTTC. Encoded protein: CASSINSGGYEQYF.

This clone was seen only once. The CDR3 loop reads CASSPSYGDNYYGYTF. The CDR3 DNA reads as TGTGCCAGCTCACCGTCCTACGGCGACAATTACTATGGCTACACCTTC. This chain links TRBV18 with TRBJ1-2; D is undetermined. The CDR3 covers 16 residues. CDR1 and CDR2 (germline): KGHSH, LQKENI. Trimming pared 3 bases from V and 3 bases from J, leaving 17 bases between.

The genes are TRBV15 and TRBJ2-7; 11 positions match TRBD2. The CDR3 has 14 amino acids. Germline loops: CDR1 LNHNV, CDR2 YYDKDF (reference sequence). V lost 5 bases and J lost 5; bases outside the gene matches: 5. The DNA of the CDR3 is TGTGCCACCAGCGTACTACTAGCGGGAGACGAGCAGTACTTC. Amino acid sequence: CATSVLLAGDEQYF.

This chain uses TRBV7-9 with TRBJ2-1; D perhaps matches TRBD2 (7 bases). V lost 5 bases and J lost 8, with 16 bases in between. The germline V gene has CDR1 SEHNR and CDR2 FQNEAQ (reference sequence). The CDR3 is made up of 14 amino acids. The CDR3 DNA follows: TGTGCCAGCAGCCCATGGGGGGGCGGCGATGAGCAGTTCTTC. Protein sequence: CASSPWGGGDEQFF.

Concerning this clone: The sample holds other DNA sequences that translate to the same CDR3. The CDR3 spells CASSPGTAYEQYF. CDR3 coding DNA: TGTGCCAGCTCACCAGGGACAGCCTACGAGCAGTACTTC. The V and J genes are TRBV18 and TRBJ2-7; TRBD1 agrees at 7 bases. In germline, CDR1 is KGHSH, CDR2 LQKENI. Trimming took 2 bases from V and 2 from J; bases not matched to a gene: 0. The CDR3 has 13 residues.

The chain is built from TRBV10-3 and TRBJ2-3, with TRBD2 matching over 7 bases. The CDR3 has 14 residues. The ends lost 2 bases at V and 6 bases at J; junction bases unmatched: 5. The germline CDR1 and CDR2 sequences are ENHRY and SYGVKD. The chain's CDR3 is CAISEREGSDTQYF. The CDR3 nucleotides read TGTGCCATCAGTGAGAGGGAGGGGTCGGATACGCAGTATTTT.

This clone has only one observation. The chain joins TRBV19 to TRBJ1-2; 7 bases fit TRBD1. This CDR3 comprises 15 residues. The germline V gene encodes CDR1 LNHDA and CDR2 SQIVND (reference sequence). V gave up 9 bases and J gave up 4 bases; unmatched junction bases: 14. The CDR3 bases are TGTGCCAGCCTAGTGAGGGACAGACGTATCTATGGCTACACCTTC. Encoded protein: CASLVRDRRIYGYTF.